This record concerns one T cell receptor beta chain sequence. This sample is drawn from a study of low-dose radiotherapy and immunotherapy resistance in tumors. Covering alpha and beta chains, TRAV- and TRBV-specific primers were used for the first-strand cDNA. With a V-primer adapter and a constant-region primer, TCRs were amplified for around 21 PCR cycles. Each CDR3 protein gets one entry after TCRdb re-called the reads with MiXCR. The sample includes more than 85,000 distinct CDR3 sequences, under 9.5% seen only once; the top ten take around 0.97%. The CDR3 has 16 amino acids. The V segment lost 3 bases and the J segment 1 base; nucleotides outside the gene matches: 11. Germline V gives CDR1 GTSNPN, CDR2 SVGIG (reference sequence). Time point meaning: before trial treatment.

This clonotype was sampled from a male donor with prostate cancer. This sequence joins TRBV30 and TRBJ1-1; 7 positions agree with TRBD1. The input for sequencing was PBMCs, taken before treatment. The CDR3 bases are TGTGCCTGGAGGGCTTGGGGTAGGGGGCAGAACACTGAAGCTTTCTTT. Translation gives CAWRAWGRGQNTEAFF.